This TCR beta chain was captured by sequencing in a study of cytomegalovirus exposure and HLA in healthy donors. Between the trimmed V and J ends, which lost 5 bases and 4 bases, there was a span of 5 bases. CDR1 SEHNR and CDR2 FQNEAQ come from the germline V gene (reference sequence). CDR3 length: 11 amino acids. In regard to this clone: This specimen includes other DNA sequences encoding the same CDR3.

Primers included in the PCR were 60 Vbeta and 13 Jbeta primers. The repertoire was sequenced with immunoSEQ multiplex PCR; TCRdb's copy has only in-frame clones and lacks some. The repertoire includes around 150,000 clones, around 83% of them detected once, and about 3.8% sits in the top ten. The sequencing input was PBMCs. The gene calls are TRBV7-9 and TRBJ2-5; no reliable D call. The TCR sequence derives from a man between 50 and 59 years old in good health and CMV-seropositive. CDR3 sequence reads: CASSPLETQYF. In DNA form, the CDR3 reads TGTGCCAGCAGCCCCCTAGAGACCCAGTACTTC.